This T cell receptor (beta chain) was retrieved from a study of T-cell memory formation after mild COVID-19. Across the whole study: Most TCR clusters belonged to a single donor.

Per the germline V gene, CDR1 is LGHDT and CDR2 is YNNKEL (reference sequence). The CDR3 extends over 14 amino acids. The V end was cut by 1 base, the J end by 4 bases, with 10 bases between. TCRalpha and TCRbeta libraries used 5'RACE with constant-segment primers and UMIs. One entry per CDR3 protein results from TCRdb running MiXCR on the 5' RACE reads. In the table there are about 240,000 distinct CDR3 sequences, 8.5% to 9.5% of which are singletons. To note about this clonotype: Its antigen remains unknown.

General observations from the study: Still unconfirmed is whether the second-wave clones peaking on day 37 recognized SARS-CoV-2.

This clonotype was obtained from a man aged 18 to 29 who had mild COVID-19 (a few samples of this study predate the infection). Cell type and time point are not known. The sample comprised PBMCs or a T cell subset sorted from them (not recorded which). The V and J genes are TRBV3-1 and TRBJ1-1; D might be TRBD1 (6 bases). The CDR3: CASSQVGGATEAFF. The CDR3 nucleotides read TGTGCCAGCAGCCAAGTGGGGGGGGCCACTGAAGCTTTCTTT.